A single sample is the source of the 19 T cell receptor beta chains below, sequenced in a study of PD-1 blockade in mismatch repair-deficient tumors. Generated by immunoSEQ multiplex PCR, the TCRdb table keeps only in-frame clones and is missing some. In the table there are tens of thousands of clones, over 70% of which are singletons. The source was peripheral blood, collected 12 weeks after starting pembrolizumab. The receptors here all came from an adult with mismatch repair-deficient cancer.

This chain joins TRBV25-1 and TRBJ1-1; D gene uncertain. This CDR3 has 13 residues. The V and J ends lost 5 bases and 6 bases respectively, with 13 bases between them. Germline V gene data show CDR1 as MGHDK and CDR2 as SYGVNS. CDR3 amino acids: CASSTHSIPEAFF. The CDR3 DNA is TGTGCCAGCAGTACCCATTCCATCCCTGAAGCTTTCTTT.

The chain uses TRBV18 and TRBJ1-2; 7 positions match TRBD1. Looked up from germline, CDR1 is KGHSH and CDR2 is LQKENI. The CDR3 runs 16 residues. The V segment lost 2 bases and the J segment 5 bases; nucleotides outside the gene matches: 11. CDR3 amino acids: CASSPSPDRVAYGYTF. CDR3 nucleotide sequence: TGTGCCAGCTCACCAAGCCCCGACAGGGTAGCGTATGGCTACACCTTC.

The gene calls are TRBV6-1 and TRBJ2-7; TRBD2 matches 12 bases. This CDR3 has 15 amino acids. J lost 0 bases, V lost 5 bases, and 2 bases had no gene match. CDR1 MNHNS and CDR2 SASEGT come from the germline V gene. DNA for the CDR3: TGTGCCAGCAGTCCGGGACTAGCGGGCTCCTACGAGCAGTACTTC. Its translation is CASSPGLAGSYEQYF.

This clone was picked up one time. V and J are TRBV28 and TRBJ2-7; TRBD1 might be the D (6 bases). With 3 bases removed from V and 7 bases from J, the gap between germline ends came to 16 bases. In germline, CDR1 is MDHEN, CDR2 SYDVKM. The CDR3 runs 14 residues. This CDR3 is CASSFLGGFEEQYF. CDR3 DNA: TGTGCCAGCAGTTTTTTAGGGGGTTTTGAAGAGCAGTACTTC.

The genes are TRBV5-4 and TRBJ1-5, with D perhaps TRBD1 (5 bases). The CDR3 loop spans 14 amino acids. With 4 bases removed from V and 4 bases from J, the gap between germline ends came to 12 bases. Germline CDR1 reads SGHNT; CDR2 reads YYREEE (reference sequence). The CDR3 region is CASSPGGMNQPQHF. CDR3 in DNA: TGTGCCAGCAGCCCCGGGGGGATGAATCAGCCCCAGCATTTT.

CDR3 sequence: CSVVVRDGANYGYTF. CDR3 bases: TGCAGCGTTGTGGTACGGGACGGAGCTAACTATGGCTACACCTTC. The V and J genes are TRBV29-1 and TRBJ1-2; possible D gene TRBD1, 5 bases. The CDR3 is 15 amino acids. V was shortened by 4 bases and J by 0 bases, with 15 bases between the two germline ends. The germline gives CDR1 SQVTM, CDR2 ANQGSEA.

V gene TRBV13 combines with J gene TRBJ2-7; the D call may be TRBD1 or TRBD2 (5 bases each). The CDR3 sequence is 15 residues long. V was shortened by 5 bases and J by 3 bases, with 17 bases between the two germline ends. The germline gives CDR1 PRHDT, CDR2 FYEKMQ (reference sequence). The CDR3 DNA reads TGTGCCAGCAGCCCCAGGGACCATAGTAGCTACGAGCAGTACTTC. It specifies CASSPRDHSSYEQYF.

This clone has just one count. The chain joins TRBV7-9 to TRBJ2-3, with 9 bases lining up with TRBD1. CDR3 length: 16 residues. In germline, CDR1 is SEHNR, CDR2 FQNEAQ (reference sequence). Trimming removed 2 bases from V and 3 bases from J; junction bases left unmatched: 6. The chain's CDR3 is CASSLSGDRVTDTQYF. The CDR3 coding sequence is TGTGCCAGCAGCTTAAGTGGGGACAGGGTAACAGATACGCAGTATTTT.

This clone showed up just once. The chain combines TRBV10-3 with TRBJ2-1, with TRBD2 as a possible D gene (5 bases). The CDR3 has 10 amino acids. Deletions cut 10 bases from V and 12 bases from J, with 13 bases between. Per germline, CDR1 ENHRY and CDR2 SYGVKD. The CDR3 DNA reads TGTGCCACCGCTGCAGGAGGGCAGTTCTTC. It encodes CATAAGGQFF.

The J gene is TRBJ2-7, the V gene TRBV4-1, with 7 bases fitting TRBD1. The CDR3 consists of 14 residues. The germline V gene has CDR1 MGHRA and CDR2 YSYEKL. With 1 base clipped from V and 3 bases from J, the junction kept 3 bases outside the gene matches. CDR3 nucleotide sequence: TGCGCCAGCAGCCAAGGCGCAGGGGGCTACGAGCAGTACTTC. It encodes CASSQGAGGYEQYF.

This rearrangement joins TRBV4-2 to TRBJ2-4, with 7 positions matching TRBD2. Germline V gene lookup returns CDR1 LGHNA and CDR2 YNFKEQ. With 4 bases clipped from V and 9 bases from J, the junction kept 6 bases outside the gene matches. The CDR3 is made up of 13 amino acids. The CDR3 region is CASSPGEGSIQYF. CDR3 bases: TGTGCCAGCAGCCCGGGGGAGGGTTCCATTCAGTACTTC.

This rearrangement joins TRBV9 to TRBJ1-2, with D perhaps matching TRBD1 (5 bases). V was clipped by 3 bases and J by 7 bases, with 19 bases between them. CDR1 and CDR2 (germline): SGDLS, YYNGEE. The CDR3 has 15 amino acids. The CDR3 coding sequence is TGTGCCAGCAGCGCCGATCCGGGACCTAGGGCTGGCTACACCTTC. Translation gives CASSADPGPRAGYTF.

The chain recombines TRBV2 with TRBJ1-5; TRBD1 matches at 10 bases. Germline CDR1 and CDR2: SNHLY and FYNNEI. The CDR3 is made up of 15 amino acids. V lost 6 bases to trimming and J lost 6 bases; unmatched junction nucleotides: 8. The CDR3 loop reads CASSAGTGVSQPQHF. Here the CDR3 DNA reads TGTGCCAGCAGCGCCGGGACAGGGGTTAGTCAGCCCCAGCATTTT.

V usage is TRBV7-9 and J usage is TRBJ2-1; 7 nucleotides agree with TRBD1. After removal of 5 bases from V and 6 bases from J, the junction contained 10 bases not matched to a gene. Germline-derived CDR1 and CDR2 are SEHNR and FQNEAQ (reference sequence). This CDR3 has 15 amino acids. In nucleotides, the CDR3 is TGTGCCAGCAGCCGTCCGACAGGGTTCAGCAATGAGCAGTTCTTC. Residues: CASSRPTGFSNEQFF.

DNA of the CDR3: TGTGCCAGCAGCCAAGAAGGGCCCTATAATTCACCCCTCCACTTT. This sequence encodes CASSQEGPYNSPLHF. This chain links TRBV4-2 with TRBJ1-6; D unclear. The V end was cut by 0 bases, the J end by 2 bases, with 5 bases between. Germline V gene data show CDR1 as LGHNA and CDR2 as YNFKEQ. The CDR3 contains 15 residues.

The chain couples TRBV5-1 to TRBJ2-1, with a tentative D call TRBD2 (5 bases). V was pared by 3 bases and J by 0 bases, with 13 bases between. This CDR3 has 16 amino acids. Germline V lookup: CDR1 SGHRS, CDR2 YFSETQ. The DNA for the CDR3 is TGCGCCAGCAGCTCCGCCAGAGGGTTCTCCTACAATGAGCAGTTCTTC. Amino acid sequence: CASSSARGFSYNEQFF.

The chain couples TRBV5-1 to TRBJ2-1; TRBD2 matches 11 bases. CDR3 size: 17 residues. Germline CDR1 and CDR2: SGHRS and YFSETQ. The J segment lost 3 bases and the V segment lost 0 bases, leaving 5 bases of the junction unmatched. CDR3 nucleotide sequence: TGCGCCAGCAGCTTGGACGGACTAGCGGGCTACTACAATGAGCAGTTCTTC. This encodes CASSLDGLAGYYNEQFF.

The J gene is TRBJ1-5, the V gene TRBV5-1; tentative D call: TRBD1 (6 bases). Per germline, CDR1 SGHRS and CDR2 YFSETQ. CDR3 length: 13 amino acids. V dropped 3 bases and J dropped 4 bases, with 8 bases sitting between them. The CDR3 DNA is TGCGCCAGCAGCTGGACAGTGAATCAGCCCCAGCATTTT. Translation gives CASSWTVNQPQHF.

The chain employs TRBV30 and TRBJ2-6; D is perhaps TRBD1 (6 bases). Trimming stripped 3 bases from V and 2 bases from J, with 11 bases between. The CDR3 is 15 residues long. Looked up from germline, CDR1 is GTSNPN and CDR2 is SVGIG (reference sequence). Here the CDR3 reads CAWSLQGTGANVLTF. The CDR3 DNA reads as TGTGCCTGGAGCCTACAGGGTACTGGGGCCAACGTCCTGACTTTC.